The rows below give T cell receptor beta chains drawn from one sample of a study of response to subunit inactivated influenza vaccine. Each CDR3 protein gets one entry after TCRdb re-called the RT-PCR reads with MiXCR. Of fewer than 400,000 distinct CDR3 sequences in the sample, 21% were seen once. The sequencing used PBMCs from blood, collected less than 22 months after vaccination. The source is a man aged 50-75 years who received an inactivated influenza vaccine. Both conserved end residues are part of each CDR3. D genes are given only for firm matches. Rows give clone size only sometimes, using once, few, many, or a class for an expanded clone.

D,size,V,J,DNA,CDR3
NA,NA,TRBV7-9,TRBJ2-3,TGTGCCAGCAATATTTTCACAGATACGCAGTATTTT,CASNIFTDTQYF
NA,many,TRBV6-1,TRBJ1-6,TGTGCCAGCAGAGCTAACCCGGGGGGCTCCTATTCACCCCTCCACTTT,CASRANPGGSYSPLHF
TRBD1,NA,TRBV3-1,TRBJ2-7,TGTGCCAGCAGCCCGTTGACAGGGGGCCTTGGAGAGCAGTACTTC,CASSPLTGGLGEQYF
NA,NA,TRBV7-9,TRBJ1-2,TGTGCCAGCAGCTTAATTGGCAGGCTAAATGGCTACACCTTC,CASSLIGRLNGYTF
NA,NA,TRBV30,TRBJ1-2,TGTGCCTGGAGTCCAGGGAACTATGGCTACACCTTC,CAWSPGNYGYTF
NA,NA,TRBV29-1,TRBJ2-1,TGCAGCCAAAGCTCCTACAATGAGCAGTTCTTC,CSQSSYNEQFF
NA,few,TRBV3-1,TRBJ1-5,TGTGCCAGCAGCCAATGGGGCCAGTCGGATCAGCCCCAGCATTTT,CASSQWGQSDQPQHF
NA,NA,TRBV18,TRBJ2-1,TGTGCCAGCTCAGCCGACAGGTTCGGGGAGCAGTTCTTC,CASSADRFGEQFF
NA,few,TRBV11-1,TRBJ1-1,TGTGCCAGCAGCTTTAGGCAGGGCCGAGGGGAAGCTTTCTTT,CASSFRQGRGEAFF
TRBD1,NA,TRBV5-1,TRBJ1-1,TGCGCCAGCAGCTTGGTTAGGGGGCCTGAAGCTTTCTTT,CASSLVRGPEAFF
NA,many,TRBV5-1,TRBJ1-2,TGCGCCAGCAGCTCCAGGGGATCGGACTATGGCTACACCTTC,CASSSRGSDYGYTF
TRBD1,NA,TRBV6-5,TRBJ2-3,TGTGCCAGCAGTTACTCGAGAGCGGGACAGGGCTCAGATACGCAGTATTTT,CASSYSRAGQGSDTQYF
TRBD1,few,TRBV11-2,TRBJ1-1,TGTGCCAGCAGCCTACAAAGACAGGGAACAGGGGGACACACTGAAGCTTTCTTT,CASSLQRQGTGGHTEAFF
NA,many,TRBV12-3/TRBV12-4,TRBJ2-7,TGTGCCAGCAGTACCACGACTAGTCCCCACGAGCAGTACTTC,CASSTTTSPHEQYF
TRBD2,NA,TRBV9,TRBJ2-3,TGTGCCAGCAGCCCATCTAGCGGGATCGCAGATACGCAGTATTTT,CASSPSSGIADTQYF
TRBD2,NA,TRBV2,TRBJ2-3,TGTGCCAGCAGTGAAGGACATGACTCGAGGACTAGCGGGAGCACAGATACGCAGTATTTT,CASSEGHDSRTSGSTDTQYF
TRBD2,NA,TRBV20-1,TRBJ2-7,TGCAGTGCCCCCCCGTTGGGAGGGGCGCCCTTGGAGCAGTACTTC,CSAPPLGGAPLEQYF
TRBD2,NA,TRBV19,TRBJ2-1,TGTGCCAGTAGTATGGCTAGCGGGGGCTACAATGAGCAGTTCTTC,CASSMASGGYNEQFF
TRBD1,NA,TRBV18,TRBJ2-1,TGTGCCAGCTCATTGACAGGGGACCCATACAATGAGCAGTTCTTC,CASSLTGDPYNEQFF
NA,few,TRBV24-1,TRBJ1-4,TGTGCCACCAGTGAACGAGGGGCGGGGAATGAAAAACTGTTTTTT,CATSERGAGNEKLFF
NA,few,TRBV6-5,TRBJ1-2,TGTGCCAGCAGTTACTCCGGTCAGTCAAGGACCATCTATGGCTACACCTTC,CASSYSGQSRTIYGYTF
NA,NA,TRBV11-2,TRBJ2-7,TGTGCCAGCAGCTTAGACATTGTGGGTTACGAGCAGTACTTC,CASSLDIVGYEQYF
NA,NA,TRBV12-3/TRBV12-4,TRBJ2-1,TGTGCCAGAGATCCAGGGTCCAGCAATGAGCAGTTCTTC,CARDPGSSNEQFF
TRBD2,NA,TRBV27,TRBJ2-3,TGTGCCACCAGTACCACTAGCGAGGCTCCCACAAGCACAGATACGCAGTATTTT,CATSTTSEAPTSTDTQYF
NA,few,TRBV12-3/TRBV12-4,TRBJ1-1,TGTGCCAGCAGTTTTGTAGGAAGGAACACTGAAGCTTTCTTT,CASSFVGRNTEAFF
TRBD1,NA,TRBV12-3/TRBV12-4,TRBJ2-4,TGTGCCAGCAGCCCTGGGACAGTCAAAAACATTCAGTACTTC,CASSPGTVKNIQYF
NA,NA,TRBV10-3,TRBJ1-2,TGTGCCATCAGTTCCCCCAGGGCCTATGGCTACACCTTC,CAISSPRAYGYTF
TRBD1,few,TRBV20-1,TRBJ1-2,TGCAGTGCTGAGGGACAGGGGACCTTCTATGGCTACACCTTC,CSAEGQGTFYGYTF
NA,many,TRBV5-1,TRBJ1-2,TGCGCCAGCAGCTTCCTAAGTTCGGCAGGCGATCGGTATGGCTACACCTTC,CASSFLSSAGDRYGYTF
TRBD2,NA,TRBV28,TRBJ2-3,TGTGCCAGCAGCAGGACTAGCGGGGGGATCACAGATACGCAGTATTTT,CASSRTSGGITDTQYF
TRBD1,many,TRBV3-1,TRBJ1-5,TGTGCCAGCAGCCAAGACCCGACAGGGGACAGCAATCAGCCCCAGCATTTT,CASSQDPTGDSNQPQHF
TRBD1,NA,TRBV6-1,TRBJ2-3,TGTGCCAGCAGTAATACGATAGGGGGCCCCAGGGATACGCAGTATTTT,CASSNTIGGPRDTQYF
NA,NA,TRBV29-1,TRBJ2-5,TGCAGCGTTGAGTTAGGAGAGACCCAGTACTTC,CSVELGETQYF
TRBD1,many,TRBV4-3,TRBJ1-1,TGCGCCAGCAGCCCCACAGGGGTATCAAAGGTGACTGAAGCTTTCTTT,CASSPTGVSKVTEAFF
TRBD1,few,TRBV28,TRBJ2-5,TGTGCCAGCGGATATGACAGGGGCGGTCGGACCCAGTACTTC,CASGYDRGGRTQYF
TRBD2,few,TRBV19,TRBJ2-1,TGTGCCAGTTACCCCGGGACTAGCCGTTCCTACAATGAGCAGTTCTTC,CASYPGTSRSYNEQFF
TRBD2,NA,TRBV7-2,TRBJ2-3,TGTGCCAGCAGCTTAGCGTCTAGCGGTCTCACAGATACGCAGTATTTT,CASSLASSGLTDTQYF
NA,many,TRBV24-1,TRBJ2-1,TGTGCCACCAGTGAATTGGGAAGTGAGCAGTTCTTC,CATSELGSEQFF
TRBD2,few,TRBV29-1,TRBJ2-5,TGCAGCGTTGAAGTCGCGGGGGAGGCGACCCAGTACTTC,CSVEVAGEATQYF
NA,many,TRBV7-2,TRBJ2-2,TGTGCCAGCAGCTCTCGGCACACCGGGGAGCTGTTTTTT,CASSSRHTGELFF
NA,many,TRBV4-2,TRBJ1-2,TGTGCCAGCAGCCAAGATACGTGGAGCTATGGCTACACCTTC,CASSQDTWSYGYTF
NA,NA,TRBV24-1,TRBJ2-1,TGTGCCACCAGTGACCCCCCAGGGTACAATGAGCAGTTCTTC,CATSDPPGYNEQFF
TRBD2,few,TRBV28,TRBJ2-3,TGTGCCAGCAGTTTAGCCTCTAGCGGGTGGAACACAGATACGCAGTATTTT,CASSLASSGWNTDTQYF
NA,many,TRBV12-2,TRBJ1-1,TGTGCAAGTCGCTTAGTTGGGGAAGAAGCTTTCTTT,CASRLVGEEAFF
NA,many,TRBV11-1,TRBJ1-2,TGTGCCAGCACCAACCGGGACGGAAATGGCTACACCTTC,CASTNRDGNGYTF
TRBD2,NA,TRBV20-1,TRBJ2-6,TGCAGTGCTATTACCTTAGCGGGTGAAAGCTCTGGGGCCAACGTCCTGACTTTC,CSAITLAGESSGANVLTF
TRBD1,NA,TRBV5-1,TRBJ2-1,TGCGCCAGCAGCGACAGGGGGCGGAATGAGCAGTTCTTC,CASSDRGRNEQFF
NA,few,TRBV15,TRBJ1-3,TGTGCCACCAGCAGGCGACAGCCCTCTGGAAACACCATATATTTT,CATSRRQPSGNTIYF
NA,few,TRBV7-2,TRBJ2-7,TGTGCCAGCAGCCTTACTACCGGACCCTACGAGCAGTACTTC,CASSLTTGPYEQYF
NA,few,TRBV7-2,TRBJ2-3,TGTGCCAGCAGCTCGGTCGGGCACACAGATACGCAGTATTTT,CASSSVGHTDTQYF
NA,many,TRBV12-3/TRBV12-4,TRBJ1-1,TGTGCCAGCGCATTCAATGGTAGGGCTTTCTTT,CASAFNGRAFF
TRBD2,few,TRBV6-2/TRBV6-3,TRBJ2-7,TGTGCCAGCAGCCGGACTAGCGGGTCCGGTGGGGAGCAGTACTTC,CASSRTSGSGGEQYF
TRBD2,NA,TRBV5-1,TRBJ2-4,TGCGCCAGCAGCTTTCGAGGAGGTCCGGCGGGGGGGCCCCGAGGGAACATTCAGTACTTC,CASSFRGGPAGGPRGNIQYF
NA,many,TRBV7-2,TRBJ1-2,TGTGCCAGCAGCTTATGGGGGGATAACTATGGCTACACCTTC,CASSLWGDNYGYTF
TRBD2,few,TRBV4-3,TRBJ2-3,TGCGCCAGCAGCCTCACAGCGGGAGGGCCGACAGATACGCAGTATTTT,CASSLTAGGPTDTQYF
NA,many,TRBV5-1,TRBJ1-4,TGCGCCAGCAGCTTGGCCAGCCTCAATGAAAAACTGTTTTTT,CASSLASLNEKLFF
NA,NA,TRBV10-3,TRBJ1-6,TGTGCCATTTCGCCGGGCGGTACAGGGACAAATTCACCCCTCCACTTT,CAISPGGTGTNSPLHF
NA,few,TRBV4-1,TRBJ2-5,TGCGCCAGCAGCCGGTGGGACTTCCAAGAGACCCAGTACTTC,CASSRWDFQETQYF
NA,NA,TRBV29-1,TRBJ1-5,TGCAGCGTTGCACCTACTGACAGCAATCAGCCCCAGCATTTT,CSVAPTDSNQPQHF
NA,NA,TRBV7-2,TRBJ2-7,TGTGCCAGCGTTACCGGGACCTGGAGCTCCTACGAGCAGTACTTC,CASVTGTWSSYEQYF